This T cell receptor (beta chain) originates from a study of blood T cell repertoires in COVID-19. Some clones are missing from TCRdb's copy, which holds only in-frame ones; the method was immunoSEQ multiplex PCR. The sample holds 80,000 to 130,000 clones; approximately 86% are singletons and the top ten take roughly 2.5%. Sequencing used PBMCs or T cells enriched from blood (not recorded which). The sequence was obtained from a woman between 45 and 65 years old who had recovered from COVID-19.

The CDR3 DNA reads as TGTGCCAGCATGGGGGAACCGCGGGGCGATGAGCAGTTCTTC. Amino acid sequence: CASMGEPRGDEQFF. The chain has TRBV27 and TRBJ2-1; perhaps TRBD2 as D (6 bases). Trimming removed 7 bases at V and 8 bases at J, with 18 bases between. Germline loops: CDR1 MNHEY, CDR2 SMNVEV (reference sequence). The CDR3 is 14 amino acids.